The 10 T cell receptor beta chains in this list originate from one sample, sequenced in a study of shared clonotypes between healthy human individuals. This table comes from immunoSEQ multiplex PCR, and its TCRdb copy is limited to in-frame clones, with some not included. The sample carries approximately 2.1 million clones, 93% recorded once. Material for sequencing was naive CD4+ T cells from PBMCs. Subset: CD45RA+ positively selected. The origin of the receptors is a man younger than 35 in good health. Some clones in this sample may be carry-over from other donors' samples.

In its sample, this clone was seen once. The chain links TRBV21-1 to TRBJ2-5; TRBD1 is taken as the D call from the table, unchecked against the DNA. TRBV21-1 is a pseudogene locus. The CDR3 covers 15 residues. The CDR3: CASSKGQGPEETQYF. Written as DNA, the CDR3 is TGTGCCAGCAGCAAAGGACAGGGGCCCGAAGAGACCCAGTACTTC.

The CDR3: CASTYRASSTDTQYF. CDR3 bases: TGTGCCAGCACATATCGGGCCTCTTCCACAGATACGCAGTATTTT. This chain connects TRBV19 to TRBJ2-3, with D unresolved. V lost 9 bases to trimming and J lost 2 bases, with 18 bases between them. The CDR3 has 15 amino acids. Germline V gene lookup returns CDR1 LNHDA and CDR2 SQIVND (reference sequence).

The CDR3 here is CASSNRQGPNYGYTF. DNA for the CDR3: TGTGCCAGCAGTAACCGACAGGGACCTAACTATGGCTACACCTTC. The chain combines TRBV28 with TRBJ1-2; TRBD1 matches at 7 bases. Unmatched junction bases numbered 6, after V lost 5 bases and J lost 0 bases. The CDR3 extends over 15 amino acids. CDR1 MDHEN and CDR2 SYDVKM come from the germline V gene.

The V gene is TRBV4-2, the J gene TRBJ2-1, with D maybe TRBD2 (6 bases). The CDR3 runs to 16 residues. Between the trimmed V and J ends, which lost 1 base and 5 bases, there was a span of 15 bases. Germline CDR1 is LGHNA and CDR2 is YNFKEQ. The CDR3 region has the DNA TGTGCCAGCAGCCAAGCCACGAGAACTAGCAACAATGAGCAGTTCTTC. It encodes CASSQATRTSNNEQFF.

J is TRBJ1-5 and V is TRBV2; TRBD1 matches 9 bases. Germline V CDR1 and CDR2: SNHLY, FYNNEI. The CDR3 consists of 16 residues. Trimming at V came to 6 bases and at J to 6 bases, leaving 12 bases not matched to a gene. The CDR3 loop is CASSGPGQGVIQPQHF. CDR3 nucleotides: TGTGCCAGCAGCGGACCGGGACAGGGTGTTATTCAGCCCCAGCATTTT.

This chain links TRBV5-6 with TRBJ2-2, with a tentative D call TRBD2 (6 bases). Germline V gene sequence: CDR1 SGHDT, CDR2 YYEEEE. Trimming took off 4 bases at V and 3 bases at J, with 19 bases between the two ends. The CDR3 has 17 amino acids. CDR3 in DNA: TGTGCCAGCAGCCAAAGCTGGCGGGACCGGGACACCGGGGAGCTGTTTTTT. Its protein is CASSQSWRDRDTGELFF. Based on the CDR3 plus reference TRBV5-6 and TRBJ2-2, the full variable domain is DAGVTQSPTHLIKTRGQQVTLRCSPKSGHDTVSWYQQALGQGPQFIFQYYEEEERQRGNFPDRFSGHQFPNYSSELNVNALLLGDSALYLCASSQSWRDRDTGELFFGEGSRLTVL.

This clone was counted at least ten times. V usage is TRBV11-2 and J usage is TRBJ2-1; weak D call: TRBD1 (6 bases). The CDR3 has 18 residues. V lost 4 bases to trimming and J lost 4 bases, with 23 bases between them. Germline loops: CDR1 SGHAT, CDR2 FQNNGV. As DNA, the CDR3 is TGTGCCAGCAGCTCAACAGGGTTCGGGGACGATTCATACAATGAGCAGTTCTTC. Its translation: CASSSTGFGDDSYNEQFF.

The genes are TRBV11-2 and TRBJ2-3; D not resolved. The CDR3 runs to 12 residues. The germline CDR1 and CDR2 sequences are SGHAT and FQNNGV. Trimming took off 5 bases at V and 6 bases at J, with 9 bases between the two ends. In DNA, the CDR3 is TGTGCCAGCAGCCCCACTGAGGATACGCAGTATTTT. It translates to CASSPTEDTQYF.

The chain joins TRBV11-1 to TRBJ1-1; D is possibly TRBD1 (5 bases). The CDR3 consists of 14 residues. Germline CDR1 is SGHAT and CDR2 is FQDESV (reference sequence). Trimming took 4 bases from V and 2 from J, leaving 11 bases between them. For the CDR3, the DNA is TGTGCCAGCAGCTCGATGACAGCCAACACTGAAGCTTTCTTT. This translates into CASSSMTANTEAFF.

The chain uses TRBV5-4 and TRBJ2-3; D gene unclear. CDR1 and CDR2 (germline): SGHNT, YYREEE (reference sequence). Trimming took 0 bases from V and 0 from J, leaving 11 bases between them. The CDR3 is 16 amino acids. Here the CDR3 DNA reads TGTGCCAGCAGCTTGGGGCCCCAGACTAGCACAGATACGCAGTATTTT. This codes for CASSLGPQTSTDTQYF.